This note documents a single T cell receptor beta chain sequence. This entry is derived from a study of human T cells and chemical hapten exposure. TCRdb reanalysed the RACE reads using MiXCR and keeps one entry per CDR3 protein. The sample holds about 82,000 distinct CDR3 sequences, 6.6% seen once. This CDR3 is built from 14 residues. Germline V lookup: CDR1 DFQATT, CDR2 SNEGSKA (reference sequence). The V gene end was trimmed by 6 bases and the J gene end by 2 bases; junction bases not matched to a gene: 6. As to time point: patch test 2, 6 weeks after DPC sensitization. Documented treatment: therapeutic diphenylcyclopropenone sensitization with weekly scalp DPC.

The chain couples TRBV20-1 to TRBJ1-5; 8 bases map to TRBD1. The material was whole blood, obtained in connection with sensitization to the hapten diphenylcyclopropenone (DPC). The clonotype originates from a woman under 40 with alopecia areata. Some clones in this sample may be carry-over from other donors' samples. CDR3 nucleotide sequence: TGCAGTGCGACGTTGACAGGGGGCAATCAGCCCCAGCATTTT. This gives the protein CSATLTGGNQPQHF.